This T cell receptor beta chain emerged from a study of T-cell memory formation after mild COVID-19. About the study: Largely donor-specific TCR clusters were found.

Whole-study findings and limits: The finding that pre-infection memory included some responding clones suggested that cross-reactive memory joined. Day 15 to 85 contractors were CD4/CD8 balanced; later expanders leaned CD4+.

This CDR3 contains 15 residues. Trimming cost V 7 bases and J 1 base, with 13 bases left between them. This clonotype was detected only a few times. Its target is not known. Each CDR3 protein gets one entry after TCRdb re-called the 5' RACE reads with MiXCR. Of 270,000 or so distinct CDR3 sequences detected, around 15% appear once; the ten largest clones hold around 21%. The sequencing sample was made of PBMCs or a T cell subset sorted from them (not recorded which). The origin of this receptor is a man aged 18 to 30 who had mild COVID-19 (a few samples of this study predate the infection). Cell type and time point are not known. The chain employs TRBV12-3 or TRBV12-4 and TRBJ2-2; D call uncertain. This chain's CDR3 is CASTIRGLNTGELFF. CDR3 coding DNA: TGTGCCAGCACCATTCGTGGGCTGAACACCGGGGAGCTGTTTTTT.